The 13 T cell receptor beta chains below were found in one sample sequenced in a study of regulatory T cells in long-lasting Graves disease. HTBI primers from iRepertoire and Arm-PCR of CDR3 regions yielded the TCR beta libraries. One entry per CDR3 protein, called by TCRdb with MiXCR from the multiplex PCR reads. The sample comprises roughly 420,000 distinct CDR3 sequences, about 17% of which are singletons, and 23% rests with the top ten. Time point described: newly diagnosed GD, antithyroid drugs for less than 3 months. Extracted PBMC RNA gave rise to the TCR library. The same data also contributed to another study, on T cells in Graves' hyperthyroidism and ophthalmopathy.

The sequencing here drew on peripheral blood mononuclear cells (PBMCs), taken at new diagnosis, from a patient treated with antithyroid drugs. The receptors originated from a woman aged 18 to 35 with Graves disease.

This clonotype came up many times. The V call is TRBV11-1, the J call TRBJ2-3; no firm D call. The CDR3 has 17 residues. From germline, CDR1 is SGHAT and CDR2 FQDESV (reference sequence). With 3 bases removed from V and 0 bases from J, the gap between germline ends came to 16 bases. CDR3 loop: CASSFLPGQISTDTQYF. CDR3 nucleotide sequence: TGTGCCAGCAGCTTCCTGCCCGGTCAAATCAGCACAGATACGCAGTATTTT.

This clonotype came up many times. The CDR3 loop reads CASSHPKTQYF. For the CDR3, the DNA is TGTGCCAGCAGCCACCCGAAGACCCAGTACTTC. This rearrangement joins TRBV3-1 to TRBJ2-5, with no clear D. This CDR3 region has 11 residues. CDR1 and CDR2 (germline): LGHDT, YNNKEL (reference sequence). Trimming removed 3 bases from V and 6 bases from J, with 5 bases in between.

This clonotype was detected ten times or more. The J gene is TRBJ2-4, the V gene TRBV29-1; possible D gene TRBD1, 6 bases. This CDR3 is 14 amino acids long. V was trimmed by 2 bases and J by 6 bases, leaving 14 bases between them. CDR1 and CDR2 from the germline V gene are SQVTM and ANQGSEA. The CDR3 region has the DNA TGCAGCGTTGAAACAACAGGGCGCGGAAACATTCAGTACTTC. Residues: CSVETTGRGNIQYF. Together with reference TRBV29-1 and TRBJ2-4, the CDR3 gives the full variable domain: SAVISQKPSRDICQRGTSLTIQCQVDSQVTMMFWYRQQPGQSLTLIATANQGSEATYESGFVIDKFPISRPNLTFSTLTVSNMSPEDSSIYLCSVETTGRGNIQYFGAGTRLSVL.

Details on this clonotype: This may come from a read error, since a much larger clone is one base off. The gene calls are TRBV9 and TRBJ2-5; the D gene is possibly TRBD2 (5 bases). TRBJ2-1 explains the end of the DNA better; the J call may be wrong. Germline V gene data show CDR1 as SGDLS and CDR2 as YYNGEE. CDR3 length equals 15 residues. The CDR3 spells CASSVVNGEPYEQFF. The CDR3, as DNA: TGTGCCAGCAGCGTAGTTAACGGGGAACCCTACGAGCAGTTCTTC.

The chain recombines TRBV29-1 with TRBJ2-1; the match to TRBD1 covers 7 bases. CDR3 length equals 14 residues. Trimming took 7 bases from V and 5 from J; bases not matched to a gene: 11. Germline-derived CDR1 and CDR2 are SQVTM and ANQGSEA. CDR3: CSALRDSHHNEQFF. The CDR3 region has the DNA TGCAGCGCCCTCCGGGACAGCCACCACAATGAGCAGTTCTTC.

This clonotype was counted at least ten times. The chain couples TRBV30 to TRBJ1-1, with D maybe TRBD1 (5 bases). Germline-derived CDR1 and CDR2 are GTSNPN and SVGIG (reference sequence). Trimming shortened V by 0 bases and J by 1 base, and 18 bases separated the two germline ends. This CDR3 has 17 residues. CDR3 loop: CAWSVLGTAAPNTEAFF. The CDR3 coding sequence is TGTGCCTGGAGTGTCCTCGGGACGGCCGCCCCGAACACTGAAGCTTTCTTT.

The CDR3 bases are TGTGCCAGCAGTTTCCTCGGCAGGCGGTCTGGCTACACCTTC. It specifies CASSFLGRRSGYTF. This chain connects TRBV27 to TRBJ1-2; no clear D. CDR3 length equals 14 residues. Trimming took off 3 bases at V and 7 bases at J, with 15 bases between the two ends. CDR1 is MNHEY and CDR2 is SMNVEV in the germline V gene (reference sequence).

A note on this clonotype: Given a much more abundant clone one base away, this may be a read error. The final CDR3 position lacks the conserved phenylalanine or tryptophan, pointing to a likely read error. The chain uses TRBV2 and TRBJ2-1, with 10 bases lining up with TRBD1. Germline CDR1 SNHLY, CDR2 FYNNEI. V gave up 8 bases and J gave up 7 bases; unmatched junction bases: 2. The CDR3 length is 12 residues. The CDR3 nucleotides read TGTGCCAGCCGGGACAGGGGAAATGAGCAGTTCTCC. It specifies CASRDRGNEQFS.

In regard to this clonotype: At one end, the junction sequence differs from germline, possibly due to a read error. V usage is TRBV7-2 and J usage is TRBJ2-5, with a tentative D call TRBD1 (6 bases). The CDR3 runs 16 residues. In germline, CDR1 is SGHTA, CDR2 FQGNSA. The CDR3 loop reads CASRHPKQGNQESQYF. The CDR3 bases are TGCGCCAGCAGGCACCCGAAACAGGGAAATCAAGAGAGCCAGTACTTC.

There are a few counts of this clonotype. The chain has TRBV27 and TRBJ2-3, with D unclear. V lost 2 bases and J 9 bases, leaving 9 bases between the germline ends. CDR1 and CDR2 from the germline V gene are MNHEY and SMNVEV (reference sequence). The CDR3 has 12 amino acids. DNA of the CDR3: TGTGCCAGCAGTTTAGGATTTGGCACGCAGTATTTT. As protein: CASSLGFGTQYF.

This clonotype was found many times. The V gene is TRBV6-2 or TRBV6-3, the J gene TRBJ2-1; 8 nucleotides match TRBD1. The V segment lost 6 bases and the J segment 8 bases; nucleotides outside the gene matches: 12. The CDR3 totals 15 residues. In germline, CDR1 is MNHEY, CDR2 SVGEGT. CDR3 protein: CASRSAGQGGDEQFF. The CDR3 bases are TGTGCCAGCAGGTCTGCTGGACAGGGAGGCGATGAGCAGTTCTTC.

In regard to this clonotype: Since the CDR3 does not end with the conserved phenylalanine or tryptophan, this likely comes from a read error. J is TRBJ1-2 and V is TRBV2, with D unresolved. V lost 7 bases and J 7 bases, leaving 16 bases between the germline ends. The germline V gene encodes CDR1 SNHLY and CDR2 FYNNEI. This CDR3 is built from 13 residues. The CDR3 sequence is CASKDDQASGYTL. The DNA of the CDR3 is TGTGCCAGCAAGGATGACCAGGCATCTGGCTACACCCTC.

About this clonotype itself: A much more abundant neighbour one base away suggests this may be a read error. The rearrangement joins TRBV6-1 to TRBJ2-1; D might be TRBD2 (5 bases). The V gene lost 10 bases and the J gene lost 9 bases, with 25 bases spanning the gap. Germline V lookup: CDR1 MNHNS, CDR2 SASEGT. This CDR3 has 15 amino acids. The CDR3 DNA reads TGTGCCACCTGCATGGACTCGCTTAGGTTAAGTGAGCAGTTCTTC. Its protein product is CATCMDSLRLSEQFF.